These 10 T cell receptor beta chains came from one sample sequenced in a study of T cell changes during pregnancy in multiple sclerosis. Using immunoSEQ multiplex PCR, the repertoire was profiled, and TCRdb retains in-frame clones only, with some absent. This sample carries about 100,000 clones, around 93% of them seen once, and the ten largest clones take around 0.96%. The sequenced sample was peripheral blood, obtained before pregnancy. Receptors originate from a female donor with multiple sclerosis, enrolled in a pregnancy study.

V is TRBV7-9 and J is TRBJ2-3; a possible D gene is TRBD1 (6 bases). This CDR3 comprises 15 residues. Germline lookup yields CDR1 SEHNR and CDR2 FQNEAQ (reference sequence). V was clipped by 5 bases and J by 1 base, with 13 bases between them. This CDR3 is CASSNPRQGTDTQYF. CDR3 DNA sequence: TGTGCCAGCAGCAACCCGCGACAGGGCACAGATACGCAGTATTTT.

This clone appeared a single time. The V and J genes are TRBV11-2 and TRBJ2-7; D might be TRBD2 (5 bases). This CDR3 spans 12 amino acids. V shed 6 bases and J shed 5 bases, with 11 bases lying between them. Germline loops: CDR1 SGHAT, CDR2 FQNNGV. CDR3 coding DNA: TGTGCCAGCAGTCACCTAGCAGACGAGCAGTACTTC. It specifies CASSHLADEQYF.

This chain connects TRBV19 to TRBJ1-4, with D uncertain. Trimming stripped 7 bases from V and 0 bases from J, with 15 bases between. Per germline, CDR1 LNHDA and CDR2 SQIVND (reference sequence). The CDR3 loop spans 16 amino acids. CDR3 DNA sequence: TGTGCCAGTAAAAGGCGGAACGCTGCAACTAATGAAAAACTGTTTTTT. It is translated as CASKRRNAATNEKLFF.

The V gene is TRBV5-1, the J gene TRBJ1-1, with D possibly TRBD1 on 5 matching bases. The CDR3 loop spans 13 amino acids. Trimming left V 4 bases short and J 11 bases short, with 18 bases between. The germline CDR1 and CDR2 sequences are SGHRS and YFSETQ. The CDR3 loop is CASSGVRTSEAFF. The CDR3 DNA reads as TGCGCCAGCAGCGGCGTAAGGACAAGTGAGGCTTTCTTT.

In this sample, this clone turned up once. This sample includes further DNA sequences coding for the same CDR3. The chain links TRBV7-2 to TRBJ2-7; 11 bases map to TRBD1. The CDR3 runs to 14 residues. V lost 4 bases, J lost 4 bases, and 3 bases stayed unmatched. Germline CDR1 is SGHTA and CDR2 is FQGNSA. The CDR3 is CASSSDRGPYEQYF. CDR3 in DNA: TGTGCCAGCAGCTCGGACAGGGGGCCGTACGAGCAGTACTTC.

The V gene is TRBV2, the J gene TRBJ2-1; 10 bases are shared with TRBD2. With 6 bases clipped from V and 7 bases from J, the junction kept 12 bases outside the gene matches. The CDR3 is 16 amino acids. Germline-derived CDR1 and CDR2 are SNHLY and FYNNEI. The CDR3 sequence: CASSLSRAGGGNEQFF. The DNA of the CDR3 is TGTGCCAGCAGCCTTTCCCGAGCGGGAGGGGGTAATGAGCAGTTCTTC.

The chain recombines TRBV4-1 with TRBJ2-3; 10 bases agree with TRBD2. The CDR3 totals 18 residues. Trimming took 5 bases from V and 0 from J; bases not matched to a gene: 11. Germline V gene data show CDR1 as MGHRA and CDR2 as YSYEKL. CDR3 DNA sequence: TGCGCCAGCAGCTCATACGGTGGACTAGCGGAGAGCACAGATACGCAGTATTTT. Translation: CASSSYGGLAESTDTQYF.

The J gene is TRBJ1-4, the V gene TRBV5-1, with a weak D call TRBD1 (5 bases). This CDR3 has 15 residues. Germline CDR1 and CDR2: SGHRS and YFSETQ. V lost 4 bases to trimming and J lost 7 bases, with 17 bases between them. This CDR3 is CASSNQDTGVEKLFF. The CDR3 DNA follows: TGCGCCAGCAGCAATCAGGATACGGGGGTTGAAAAACTGTTTTTT.

The gene calls are TRBV6-5 and TRBJ2-7; 10 bases fit TRBD1. The CDR3 sequence is 14 residues long. After removal of 2 bases from V and 3 bases from J, the junction contained 1 base not matched to a gene. Germline CDR1 is MNHEY and CDR2 is SVGAGI. The CDR3 spells CASSYGQGGYEQYF. The CDR3 nucleotides are TGTGCCAGCAGTTACGGACAGGGGGGCTACGAGCAGTACTTC.

This chain connects TRBV27 to TRBJ2-7; possible D gene TRBD1, 5 bases. V was trimmed by 6 bases and J by 4 bases, leaving 10 bases between them. CDR1 is MNHEY and CDR2 is SMNVEV in the germline V gene (reference sequence). CDR3 length equals 12 residues. CDR3 nucleotides: TGTGCCAGCAGGAAGACAGAGTACGAGCAGTACTTC. Protein: CASRKTEYEQYF.